This T cell receptor beta chain was sequenced for a study of CD8+CD57+ T cells in acquired aplastic anemia. The CDR3 sequence is 14 residues long. Germline CDR1 SQVTM, CDR2 ANQGSEA. The V end was cut by 4 bases, the J end by 5 bases, with 15 bases between. This clonotype was detected once. Genomic DNA provided the template from which TCR beta VDJ and CDR3 profiles were obtained. TCRdb ran MiXCR on the reads and lists one entry per CDR3 protein. The table has about 110,000 distinct CDR3 sequences, less than 65% seen once. The TCR sequence derives from a human donor in good health, serving as a control. The sample taken for sequencing was sorted CD4+, CD8+, or CD8+CD57+ T cells (not recorded which) from PBMCs. This rearrangement joins TRBV29-1 to TRBJ1-5; TRBD1 might be the D (6 bases). The CDR3 nucleotides are TGCAGCGTTGTTGCTGGACAGCCGGATCAGCCCCAGCATTTT. It translates to CSVVAGQPDQPQHF.